This is a list of T cell receptor beta chains from one sample in a study of beta chain features in type 1 diabetes. Libraries were prepared by immunoSEQ multiplex PCR; TCRdb keeps only in-frame clonotypes and omits some of them. The sample has just over 600,000 clones, around 15% seen once. Specimen: naive CD4+ T cells from blood. The source is a man aged 18 to 30 in good health. CDR3s include the opening cysteine and the closing phenylalanine or tryptophan. The D gene is left open where the match is weak. Size tells how often a clone was seen (once, few, many) or the class of an expanded clone, and some rows leave it out.

size: NA
D: NA
V: TRBV5-5
J: TRBJ1-5
CDR3: CASSLVNQPQHF
DNA: TGTGCCAGCAGCTTGGTGAATCAGCCCCAGCATTTT

size: NA
D: TRBD1
V: TRBV19
J: TRBJ2-7
CDR3: CASSDFRQGTYEQYF
DNA: TGTGCCAGTAGTGATTTCCGACAGGGAACCTACGAGCAGTACTTC

size: few
D: NA
V: TRBV9
J: TRBJ2-4
CDR3: CASSQNIQYF
DNA: TGTGCCAGCAGTCAGAACATTCAGTACTTC

size: NA
D: NA
V: TRBV7-2
J: TRBJ2-2
CDR3: CASSLFQGKVTGELFF
DNA: TGTGCCAGCAGCTTATTCCAGGGAAAAGTTACCGGGGAGCTGTTTTTT

size: NA
D: NA
V: TRBV25-1
J: TRBJ2-3
CDR3: CASRGVLGTDTQYF
DNA: TGTGCCAGCAGGGGGGTATTAGGGACAGATACGCAGTATTTT

size: few
D: NA
V: TRBV5-1
J: TRBJ2-2
CDR3: CASNEGRPGTGELFF
DNA: TGCGCCAGCAACGAGGGGCGCCCGGGCACCGGGGAGCTGTTTTTT

size: NA
D: NA
V: TRBV7-6
J: TRBJ1-2
CDR3: CASSARTVFYGYTF
DNA: TGTGCCAGCAGCGCCCGGACAGTTTTTTATGGCTACACCTTC

size: few
D: NA
V: TRBV5-1
J: TRBJ2-7
CDR3: CASSFGAGISYEQYF
DNA: TGCGCCAGCAGCTTCGGGGCAGGGATCTCCTACGAGCAGTACTTC

size: NA
D: TRBD1
V: TRBV27
J: TRBJ2-1
CDR3: CASSSPGDRVYNEQFF
DNA: TGTGCCAGCAGTTCTCCCGGGGACAGGGTTTACAATGAGCAGTTCTTC

size: NA
D: TRBD1
V: TRBV4-3
J: TRBJ1-5
CDR3: CASSQEGWTGNQPQHF
DNA: TGCGCCAGCAGCCAAGAAGGGTGGACAGGGAATCAGCCCCAGCATTTT

size: NA
D: TRBD2
V: TRBV10-3
J: TRBJ2-1
CDR3: CAIREREGVYNEQFF
DNA: TGTGCCATCAGAGAGCGGGAGGGGGTTTACAATGAGCAGTTCTTC